Sequencing of this TCR beta chain was carried out in a study of blood T cell repertoires in COVID-19 (dated by TCRdb to about 2020). Concerning the study at large: Collaborator samples came from the United States, Italy and Spain and covered acute and convalescent phases of COVID-19. A freely available public database, intended as a resource for researchers studying the immune response to SARS-CoV-2, is where the repertoires were released. The dataset comprised deeply sampled blood TCRbeta repertoires from subjects exposed to, actively infected with, or recovered from COVID-19. Samples came from the ongoing ImmuneRACE study (first 160 participants) plus 1,254 subjects from 6 global collaborators. Nearly every sample came with metadata listing a de-identified subject ID, COVID-19 status, age in years and sex. Where available, HLA class I and class II types were obtained from metadata supplied by the sample provider rather than from assay-based typing. The prospective study material was composed of cDNA or gDNA derived from T cells, B-cell-depleted T cells, or PBMCs.

Looking up the germline V gene yields CDR1 SGHAT and CDR2 FQNNGV. Germline trimming: 5 bases from V, 4 bases from J; junction bases outside gene matches: 5. There are 14 amino acids in the CDR3, from cysteine to phenylalanine inclusive. Only CDR3 DNA is held: 42 bases, read in frame from base 1. Results the study describes overall, beyond this receptor: The amount of clinical and demographic metadata varied by source and participant and was provided uncurated.

Worth noting for this clone: Its antigen has not been determined. Base qualities were left out, and no much larger clone turns up one base away.

Whole blood was collected in K2EDTA tubes by collaborating institutions according to the institutions' own protocols. Collaborator samples were shipped for TCRbeta analysis as frozen whole blood, isolated PBMCs, or DNA extracted from either sample type. TCRbeta CDR3 regions were amplified from genomic DNA by means of the immunoSEQ Assay, a bias-controlled multiplex PCR. The original methods were these. Within the assay, amplification of reference gene primers was used to estimate how many nucleated cells each sample contained. To quantify the absolute abundance of each unique TCRbeta CDR3 rearrangement, sequence reads were collapsed and filtered. For each sample, productive Simpson clonality was calculated as the square root of Simpson's diversity index over productive rearrangements. In its TCRdb copy, this immuneACCESS table keeps in-frame sequences only and misses some clones. Where compared with another copy, unresolved V genes explain less than half of these, and the others have no known cause. V and J calls and clone size follow that table, whereas D and trimming were derived from the DNA. The sample data list 250,000 to 350,000 clones, and around 89% of these were observed just once. The ten top clones hold under 0.95% of the sample.

Recombination linked TRBV11-2 to TRBJ2-5; 9 bases in the junction line up with TRBD1. The sequence came from a man younger than 40 with acute or convalescent COVID-19. The sequencing input was peripheral blood. The DNA sequence follows: TGTGCCAGCAGCCCGGGGACAGGGAGAGAGACCCAGTACTTC. This yields the protein CASSPGTGRETQYF.